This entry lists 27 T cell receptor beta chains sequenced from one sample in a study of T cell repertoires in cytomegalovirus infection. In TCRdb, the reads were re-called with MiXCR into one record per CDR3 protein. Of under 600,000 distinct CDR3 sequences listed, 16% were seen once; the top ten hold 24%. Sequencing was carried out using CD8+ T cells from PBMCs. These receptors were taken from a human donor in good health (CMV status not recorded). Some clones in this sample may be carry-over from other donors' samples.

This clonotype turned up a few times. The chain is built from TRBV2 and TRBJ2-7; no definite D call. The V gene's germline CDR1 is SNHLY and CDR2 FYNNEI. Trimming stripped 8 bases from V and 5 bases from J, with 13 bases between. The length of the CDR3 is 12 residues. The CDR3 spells CASQERYHEQYF. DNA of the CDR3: TGTGCCAGCCAGGAGAGGTACCACGAGCAGTACTTC. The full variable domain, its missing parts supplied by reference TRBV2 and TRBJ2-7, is EPEVTQTPSHQVTQMGQEVILRCVPISNHLYFYWYRQILGQKVEFLVSFYNNEISEKSEIFDDQFSVERPDGSNFTLKIRSTKLEDSAMYFCASQERYHEQYFGPGTRLTVT.

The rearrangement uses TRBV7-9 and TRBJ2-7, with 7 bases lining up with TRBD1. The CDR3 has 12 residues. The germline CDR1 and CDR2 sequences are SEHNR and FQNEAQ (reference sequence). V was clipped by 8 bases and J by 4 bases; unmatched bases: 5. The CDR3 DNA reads TGTGCCAGCGAGACAGGGAATTACGAGCAGTACTTC. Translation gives CASETGNYEQYF.

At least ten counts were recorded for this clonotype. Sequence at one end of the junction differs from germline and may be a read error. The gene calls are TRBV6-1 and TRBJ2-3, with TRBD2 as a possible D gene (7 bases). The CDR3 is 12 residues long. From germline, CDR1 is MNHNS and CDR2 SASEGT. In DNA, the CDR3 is TGTGCCAGCAGCCCCGGAGGGGGGGGCCTGAATTTT. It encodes CASSPGGGGLNF.

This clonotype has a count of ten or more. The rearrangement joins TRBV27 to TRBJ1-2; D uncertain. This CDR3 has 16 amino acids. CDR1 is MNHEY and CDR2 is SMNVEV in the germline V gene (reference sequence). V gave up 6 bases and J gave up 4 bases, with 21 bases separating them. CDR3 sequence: CASSAEVSGKVYGYTF. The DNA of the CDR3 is TGTGCCAGCAGCGCGGAGGTTTCGGGCAAGGTCTATGGCTACACCTTC.

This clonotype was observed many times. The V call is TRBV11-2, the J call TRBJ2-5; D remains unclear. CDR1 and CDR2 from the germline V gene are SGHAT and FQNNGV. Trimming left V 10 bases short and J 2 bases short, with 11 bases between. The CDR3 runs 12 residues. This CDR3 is CATGLRQETQYF. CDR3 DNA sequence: TGTGCCACCGGCCTTCGTCAAGAGACCCAGTACTTC.

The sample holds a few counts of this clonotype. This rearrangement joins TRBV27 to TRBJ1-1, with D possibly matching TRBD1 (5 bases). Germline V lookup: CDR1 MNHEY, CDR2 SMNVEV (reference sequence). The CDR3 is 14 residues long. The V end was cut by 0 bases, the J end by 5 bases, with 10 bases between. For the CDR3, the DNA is TGTGCCAGCAGTTTATCGATAAGGGGAACTGAAGCTTTCTTT. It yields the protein CASSLSIRGTEAFF.

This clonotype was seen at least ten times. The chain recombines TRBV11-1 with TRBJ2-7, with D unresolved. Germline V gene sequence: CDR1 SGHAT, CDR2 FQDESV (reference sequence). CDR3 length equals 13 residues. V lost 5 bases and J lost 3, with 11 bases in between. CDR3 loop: CASSQAAVYEQYF. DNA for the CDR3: TGTGCCAGCAGCCAGGCGGCTGTCTACGAGCAGTACTTC.

The CDR3 nucleotides read TGTGCCAGCAGCCCCGGGACAGGTGGTGAAAAACTGTTTTTT. Residues: CASSPGTGGEKLFF. The V gene is TRBV11-2, the J gene TRBJ1-4, with 8 bases that match TRBD1. This CDR3 has 14 residues. Per the germline V gene, CDR1 is SGHAT and CDR2 is FQNNGV. The V gene end was trimmed by 5 bases and the J gene end by 7 bases; junction bases not matched to a gene: 6.

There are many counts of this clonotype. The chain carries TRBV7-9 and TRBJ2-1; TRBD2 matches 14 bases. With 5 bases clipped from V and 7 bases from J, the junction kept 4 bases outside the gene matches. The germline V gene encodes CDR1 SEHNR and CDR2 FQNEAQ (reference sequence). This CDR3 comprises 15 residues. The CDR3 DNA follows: TGTGCCAGCAGCGTCGGGACTAGCGGGAGAAATGAGCAGTTCTTC. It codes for CASSVGTSGRNEQFF.

CDR3 DNA: TGTGCCAGCAGCCTGGGGACAGGGGGCTTCACTGAAGCTTTCTTT. It encodes CASSLGTGGFTEAFF. The rearrangement joins TRBV13 to TRBJ1-1; 12 bases agree with TRBD1. The V segment lost 5 bases and the J segment 4 bases; nucleotides outside the gene matches: 5. The CDR3 contains 15 residues. Germline CDR1 is PRHDT and CDR2 is FYEKMQ (reference sequence).

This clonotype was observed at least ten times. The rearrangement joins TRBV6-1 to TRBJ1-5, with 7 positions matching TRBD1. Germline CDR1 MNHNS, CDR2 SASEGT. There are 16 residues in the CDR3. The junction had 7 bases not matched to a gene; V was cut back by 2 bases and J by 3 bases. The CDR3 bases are TGTGCCAGCAGTGAACGGGCAGGGGGAGCCAATCAGCCCCAGCATTTT. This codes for CASSERAGGANQPQHF.

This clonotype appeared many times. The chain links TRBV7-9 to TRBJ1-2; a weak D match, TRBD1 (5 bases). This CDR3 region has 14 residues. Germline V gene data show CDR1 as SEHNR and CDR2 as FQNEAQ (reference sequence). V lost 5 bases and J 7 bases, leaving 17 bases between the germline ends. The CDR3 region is CASSPQGDTSGYTF. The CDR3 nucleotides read TGTGCCAGCAGCCCCCAGGGTGACACGTCTGGCTACACCTTC.

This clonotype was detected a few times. CDR3 sequence reads: CASRGLAVPSYEQYF. The CDR3 DNA sequence: TGCGCCAGCAGGGGACTAGCGGTTCCCTCCTACGAGCAGTACTTC. This rearrangement joins TRBV5-1 to TRBJ2-7, with 11 bases matching TRBD2. Trimming cost V 5 bases and J 0 bases; bases outside gene matches: 4. CDR3 length: 15 amino acids. Germline V CDR1 and CDR2: SGHRS, YFSETQ.

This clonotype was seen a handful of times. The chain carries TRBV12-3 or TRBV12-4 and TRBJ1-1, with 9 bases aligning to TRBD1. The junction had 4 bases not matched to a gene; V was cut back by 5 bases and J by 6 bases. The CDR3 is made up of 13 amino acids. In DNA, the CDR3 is TGTGCCAGCAGTGATGGGACAGGGCCTGAAGCTTTCTTT. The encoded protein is CASSDGTGPEAFF.

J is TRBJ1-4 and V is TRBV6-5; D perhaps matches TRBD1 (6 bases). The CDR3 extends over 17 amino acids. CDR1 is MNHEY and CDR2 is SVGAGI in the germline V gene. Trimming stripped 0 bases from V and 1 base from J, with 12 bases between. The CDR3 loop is CASSYSAYRVTNEKLFF. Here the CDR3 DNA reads TGTGCCAGCAGTTACTCAGCCTACAGGGTAACTAATGAAAAACTGTTTTTT.

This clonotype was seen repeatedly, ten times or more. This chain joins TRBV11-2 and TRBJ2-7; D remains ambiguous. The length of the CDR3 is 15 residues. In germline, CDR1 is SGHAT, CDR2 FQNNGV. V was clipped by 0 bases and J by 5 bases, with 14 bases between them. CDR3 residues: CASSLDLARENEQYF. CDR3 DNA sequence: TGTGCCAGCAGCTTAGATCTTGCCCGAGAAAACGAGCAGTACTTC.

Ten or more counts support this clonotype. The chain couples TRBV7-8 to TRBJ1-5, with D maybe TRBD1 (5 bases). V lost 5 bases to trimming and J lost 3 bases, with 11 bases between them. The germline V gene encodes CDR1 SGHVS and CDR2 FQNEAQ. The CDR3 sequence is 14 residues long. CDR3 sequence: CASSHSGLNQPQHF. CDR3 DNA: TGTGCCAGCAGCCATTCAGGGCTCAATCAGCCCCAGCATTTT.

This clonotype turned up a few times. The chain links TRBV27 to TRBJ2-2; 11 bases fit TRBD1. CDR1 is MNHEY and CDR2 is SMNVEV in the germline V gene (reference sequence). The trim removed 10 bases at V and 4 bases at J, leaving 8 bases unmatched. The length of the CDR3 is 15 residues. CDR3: CATFPGTGGTGELFF. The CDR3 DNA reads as TGTGCCACCTTTCCCGGGACAGGGGGCACCGGGGAGCTGTTTTTT.

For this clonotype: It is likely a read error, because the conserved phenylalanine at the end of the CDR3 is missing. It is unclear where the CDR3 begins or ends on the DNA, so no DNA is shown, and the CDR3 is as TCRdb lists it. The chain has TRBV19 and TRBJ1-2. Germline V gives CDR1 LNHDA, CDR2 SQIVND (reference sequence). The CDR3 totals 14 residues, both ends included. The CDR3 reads CASSPPPSGDGYTL.

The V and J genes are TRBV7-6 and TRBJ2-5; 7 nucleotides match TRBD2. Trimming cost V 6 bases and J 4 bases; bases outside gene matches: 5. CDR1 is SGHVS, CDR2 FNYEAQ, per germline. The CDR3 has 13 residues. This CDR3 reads CASRAGRAETQYF. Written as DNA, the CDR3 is TGTGCCAGCAGGGCAGGGAGGGCAGAGACCCAGTACTTC. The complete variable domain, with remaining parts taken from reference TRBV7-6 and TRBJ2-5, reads GAGVSQSPRYKVTKRGQDVALRCDPISGHVSLYWYRQALGQGPEFLTYFNYEAQQDKSGLPNDRFSAERPEGSISTLTIQRTEQRDSAMYRCASRAGRAETQYFGPGTRLLVL.

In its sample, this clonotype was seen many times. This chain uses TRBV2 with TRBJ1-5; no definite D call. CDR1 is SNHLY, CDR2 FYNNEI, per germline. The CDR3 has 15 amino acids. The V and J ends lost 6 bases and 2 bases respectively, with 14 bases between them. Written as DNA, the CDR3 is TGTGCCAGCAGAGGAGGGCGGGTTGGCAATCAGCCCCAGCATTTT. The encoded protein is CASRGGRVGNQPQHF.

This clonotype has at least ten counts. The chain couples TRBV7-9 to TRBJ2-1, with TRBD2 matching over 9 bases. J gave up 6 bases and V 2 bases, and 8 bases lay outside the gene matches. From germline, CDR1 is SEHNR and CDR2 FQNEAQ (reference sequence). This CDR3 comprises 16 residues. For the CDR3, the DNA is TGTGCCAGCAGCTTATTACGTGGGCGGGAGGGCAATGAGCAGTTCTTC. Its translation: CASSLLRGREGNEQFF.

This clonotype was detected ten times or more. The CDR3 sequence: CASRPLAGNQETQYF. CDR3 coding DNA: TGTGCCAGCAGGCCTCTAGCGGGAAACCAAGAGACCCAGTACTTC. The gene calls are TRBV11-1 and TRBJ2-5, with TRBD2 matching 9 bases. V lost 6 bases and J lost 0; bases outside the gene matches: 5. The CDR3 covers 15 residues. The germline V gene has CDR1 SGHAT and CDR2 FQDESV (reference sequence).

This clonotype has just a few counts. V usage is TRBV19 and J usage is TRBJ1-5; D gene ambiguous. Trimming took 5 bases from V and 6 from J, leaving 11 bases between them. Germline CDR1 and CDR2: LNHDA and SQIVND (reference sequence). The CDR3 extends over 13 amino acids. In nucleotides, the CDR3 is TGTGCCAGTAGTTGGGTGCTGGGTCAGCCCCAGCATTTT. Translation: CASSWVLGQPQHF.

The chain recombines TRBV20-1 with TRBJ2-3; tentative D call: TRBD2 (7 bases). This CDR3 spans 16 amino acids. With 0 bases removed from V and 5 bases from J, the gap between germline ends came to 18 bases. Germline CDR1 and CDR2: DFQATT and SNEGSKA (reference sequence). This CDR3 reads CSARDLRGGGQDTQYF. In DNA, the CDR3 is TGCAGTGCTAGAGACCTCAGGGGCGGGGGACAAGATACGCAGTATTTT.

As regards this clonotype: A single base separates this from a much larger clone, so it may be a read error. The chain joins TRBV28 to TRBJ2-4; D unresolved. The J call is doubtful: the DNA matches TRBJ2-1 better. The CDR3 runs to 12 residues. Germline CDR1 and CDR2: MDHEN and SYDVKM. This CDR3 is CASGDMGYIQFF. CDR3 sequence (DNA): TGTGCCAGCGGAGACATGGGATACATTCAGTTCTTC.

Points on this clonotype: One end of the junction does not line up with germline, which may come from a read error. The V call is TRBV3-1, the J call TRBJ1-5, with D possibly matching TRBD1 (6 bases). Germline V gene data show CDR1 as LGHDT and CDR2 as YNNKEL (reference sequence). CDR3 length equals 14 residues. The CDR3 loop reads CANSQSGGQEAQHF. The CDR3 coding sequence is TGTGCCAACAGCCAATCGGGGGGGCAGGAGGCCCAGCATTTT.